This T cell receptor (beta chain) was identified during a study of T-cell memory formation after mild COVID-19. On the study more broadly: Largely, the TCR clusters proved donor specific.

This clonotype occurred many times. Its specificity is unknown. Germline loops: CDR1 SGHAT, CDR2 FQNNGV. V lost 7 bases to trimming and J lost 0 bases, with 19 bases between them. The CDR3 contains 16 residues. General observations from the study: CD4+ clones that contracted lay mainly in CM and EM; CD8+ ones lay in EMRA. Whether second-wave clones peaking at day 37 were SARS-CoV-2 specific went unconfirmed.

UMIs and sample barcodes were carried by the TCR alpha and TCR beta cDNA libraries that 5'RACE produced using constant-segment primers. From the 5' RACE reads, TCRdb called clonotypes with MiXCR, one entry per CDR3 protein. There are about 320,000 distinct CDR3 sequences in the sample; more than 13% occur only once, and around a fifth lies in the top ten. Material for sequencing was PBMCs or a T cell subset sorted from them (not recorded which). The source is a man between 18 and 35 years old who had mild COVID-19 (a few samples of this study predate the infection). Cell type and time point are not known. The chain has TRBV11-2 and TRBJ2-7; unclear D gene. The CDR3 here is CASTSIGRVNSYEQYF. CDR3 DNA: TGTGCCAGCACCTCAATCGGACGGGTCAACTCCTACGAGCAGTACTTC. Full variable domain (rest looked up from reference TRBV11-2 and TRBJ2-7): EAGVAQSPRYKIIEKRQSVAFWCNPISGHATLYWYQQILGQGPKLLIQFQNNGVVDDSQLPKDRFSAERLKGVDSTLKIQPAKLEDSAVYLCASTSIGRVNSYEQYFGPGTRLTVT.